The rows below give T cell receptor beta chains drawn from one sample of a study of blood T cell repertoires in COVID-19. Sequencing used immunoSEQ multiplex PCR; TCRdb keeps in-frame clones, though not all of them. This table holds about 120,000 clones, approximately 81% found once. The sequencing input was peripheral blood. These receptors were collected from a woman aged 80 or older with acute or convalescent COVID-19. The CDR3 runs from the conserved cysteine through the conserved F or W. Fields, in order: CDR3 DNA, CDR3 protein, CDR3 length, D gene, V gene, J gene, clone size. D genes are given only for firm matches. Size is stated for part of the rows, as once, few or many counts, or as a class when the clone is expanded.

CDR3 DNA: TGTGCCAGCAGCTTAGGACAGGGGGAAGGAAACACCATATATTTT; CDR3 protein: CASSLGQGEGNTIYF; CDR3 length: 15; D gene: TRBD1; V gene: TRBV5-6; J gene: TRBJ1-3; clone size: NA
CDR3 DNA: TGCGCCAGCAGCTTGGATAGTTATAACACTGAAGCTTTCTTT; CDR3 protein: CASSLDSYNTEAFF; CDR3 length: 14; D gene: NA; V gene: TRBV5-1; J gene: TRBJ1-1; clone size: NA
CDR3 DNA: TGCAGCGTTGAACAGAACTCTGGAAACACCATATATTTT; CDR3 protein: CSVEQNSGNTIYF; CDR3 length: 13; D gene: NA; V gene: TRBV29-1; J gene: TRBJ1-3; clone size: once
CDR3 DNA: TGTGCCAGCAGTGAAGGGCGGGGGGTACAAGAGACCCAGTACTTC; CDR3 protein: CASSEGRGVQETQYF; CDR3 length: 15; D gene: TRBD2; V gene: TRBV25-1; J gene: TRBJ2-5; clone size: NA
CDR3 DNA: TGCGCCAGCAGCTTGAGCAAGGGAGAAGATGGCTACACCTTC; CDR3 protein: CASSLSKGEDGYTF; CDR3 length: 14; D gene: NA; V gene: TRBV5-1; J gene: TRBJ1-2; clone size: once
CDR3 DNA: TGTGCCAGCAGTGTACTGACTAGGCCTAACACCGGGGAGCTGTTTTTT; CDR3 protein: CASSVLTRPNTGELFF; CDR3 length: 16; D gene: NA; V gene: TRBV2; J gene: TRBJ2-2; clone size: NA
CDR3 DNA: TGCAGTGCTAGAGCGGTAGCGGCCCCAATCTTC; CDR3 protein: CSARAVAAPIF; CDR3 length: 11; D gene: NA; V gene: TRBV20-1; J gene: TRBJ1-2; clone size: few
CDR3 DNA: TGTGCCAGTGGGGGCCGGGACAGCGGCGAAAAACTGTTTTTT; CDR3 protein: CASGGRDSGEKLFF; CDR3 length: 14; D gene: TRBD1; V gene: TRBV19; J gene: TRBJ1-4; clone size: once
CDR3 DNA: TGTGCCAGCAGCCCCGGTAGAAGCGGGTACAATGAGCAGTTCTTC; CDR3 protein: CASSPGRSGYNEQFF; CDR3 length: 15; D gene: NA; V gene: TRBV3-1/TRBV3-2; J gene: TRBJ2-1; clone size: NA
CDR3 DNA: TGCAGCGTCTCGCCCCTCGGGGTTTACAATGAGCAGTTCTTC; CDR3 protein: CSVSPLGVYNEQFF; CDR3 length: 14; D gene: NA; V gene: TRBV29-1; J gene: TRBJ2-1; clone size: NA
CDR3 DNA: TGTGCCAGCAGTCGGGACAGAGTTACCTATGGCTACACCTTC; CDR3 protein: CASSRDRVTYGYTF; CDR3 length: 14; D gene: TRBD1; V gene: TRBV6-2/TRBV6-3; J gene: TRBJ1-2; clone size: NA
CDR3 DNA: TGTGCCAGCAGCCGGGGGGAGAATATGAACACTGAAGCTTTCTTT; CDR3 protein: CASSRGENMNTEAFF; CDR3 length: 15; D gene: NA; V gene: TRBV7-2; J gene: TRBJ1-1; clone size: NA
CDR3 DNA: TGTGCCAGCAGCGTAGGGGACAGCGCGGGGAGTTACGAGCAGTACTTC; CDR3 protein: CASSVGDSAGSYEQYF; CDR3 length: 16; D gene: NA; V gene: TRBV9; J gene: TRBJ2-7; clone size: few
CDR3 DNA: TGTGCCAGCAGTGACGACAGGGGGCGCGGATCACCCCTCCACTTT; CDR3 protein: CASSDDRGRGSPLHF; CDR3 length: 15; D gene: TRBD1; V gene: TRBV2; J gene: TRBJ1-6; clone size: NA
CDR3 DNA: TGTGCCAGCAAGTCCTCAGGGGGGTATGGCTACACCTTC; CDR3 protein: CASKSSGGYGYTF; CDR3 length: 13; D gene: TRBD1; V gene: TRBV27; J gene: TRBJ1-2; clone size: NA
CDR3 DNA: TGTGCCAGCACCCGACGGGGAGACGGTGGCTACGAGCAGTACTTC; CDR3 protein: CASTRRGDGGYEQYF; CDR3 length: 15; D gene: NA; V gene: TRBV6-5; J gene: TRBJ2-7; clone size: NA
CDR3 DNA: TGTGCCAGCAGAAGAAGCGGGGGGAGAGCAGATACGCAGTATTTT; CDR3 protein: CASRRSGGRADTQYF; CDR3 length: 15; D gene: TRBD2; V gene: TRBV7-2; J gene: TRBJ2-3; clone size: NA
CDR3 DNA: TGTGCCAGCAGTCGATGGGGAGGGGATGGCTACACCTTC; CDR3 protein: CASSRWGGDGYTF; CDR3 length: 13; D gene: NA; V gene: TRBV28; J gene: TRBJ1-2; clone size: NA
CDR3 DNA: TGTGCCAGCAGCTTAGCCGGGGGGCCGGCCTACGAGCAGTACTTC; CDR3 protein: CASSLAGGPAYEQYF; CDR3 length: 15; D gene: NA; V gene: TRBV11-1; J gene: TRBJ2-7; clone size: NA
CDR3 DNA: TGTGCCAGCAGCTTAGTGACAGCCAATTCACCCCTCCACTTT; CDR3 protein: CASSLVTANSPLHF; CDR3 length: 14; D gene: NA; V gene: TRBV7-2; J gene: TRBJ1-6; clone size: NA
CDR3 DNA: TGTGCCAGCAAAGACACGGTGAACACTGAAGCTTTCTTT; CDR3 protein: CASKDTVNTEAFF; CDR3 length: 13; D gene: NA; V gene: TRBV25-1; J gene: TRBJ1-1; clone size: few
CDR3 DNA: TGTGCCAGCAGTTACAACAGGGCCACTGAAGCTTTCTTT; CDR3 protein: CASSYNRATEAFF; CDR3 length: 13; D gene: NA; V gene: TRBV6-2/TRBV6-3; J gene: TRBJ1-1; clone size: NA
CDR3 DNA: TGTGCCAGTAGTCCAACAGGGGGCGCCTACAATGAGCAGTTCTTC; CDR3 protein: CASSPTGGAYNEQFF; CDR3 length: 15; D gene: TRBD1; V gene: TRBV19; J gene: TRBJ2-1; clone size: NA
CDR3 DNA: TGTGCCAGCAGGGGAAACAGGGGCGCGGATCAGCCCCAGCATTTT; CDR3 protein: CASRGNRGADQPQHF; CDR3 length: 15; D gene: TRBD1; V gene: TRBV27; J gene: TRBJ1-5; clone size: NA
CDR3 DNA: TGTGCCAGCCGAATTCAAATCGGGGTTCCCGGGGAGCTGTTTTTT; CDR3 protein: CASRIQIGVPGELFF; CDR3 length: 15; D gene: NA; V gene: TRBV27; J gene: TRBJ2-2; clone size: NA
CDR3 DNA: TGTGCCAGCAGCCAACTACGACAGGGGGACACAGATACGCAGTATTTT; CDR3 protein: CASSQLRQGDTDTQYF; CDR3 length: 16; D gene: TRBD1; V gene: TRBV3-1/TRBV3-2; J gene: TRBJ2-3; clone size: NA
CDR3 DNA: TGTGCCAGCAGCCCAGCGGGGGGAAACTATGGCTACACCTTC; CDR3 protein: CASSPAGGNYGYTF; CDR3 length: 14; D gene: NA; V gene: TRBV9; J gene: TRBJ1-2; clone size: NA
CDR3 DNA: TGTGCCAGTAAACCTACACCGGGGATCCAATTCGGCTACACCTTC; CDR3 protein: CASKPTPGIQFGYTF; CDR3 length: 15; D gene: NA; V gene: TRBV19; J gene: TRBJ1-2; clone size: NA
CDR3 DNA: TGTGCCAGCAGCTTAGCTTTACAAGAGACCCAGTACTTC; CDR3 protein: CASSLALQETQYF; CDR3 length: 13; D gene: NA; V gene: TRBV7-9; J gene: TRBJ2-5; clone size: NA
CDR3 DNA: TGCGCCAGCAGCTTGGGACTACTGAACACCGGGGAGCTGTTTTTT; CDR3 protein: CASSLGLLNTGELFF; CDR3 length: 15; D gene: NA; V gene: TRBV5-1; J gene: TRBJ2-2; clone size: NA
CDR3 DNA: TGTGCCAGCTCACCGCGACAGATCATGAACACTGAAGCTTTCTTT; CDR3 protein: CASSPRQIMNTEAFF; CDR3 length: 15; D gene: NA; V gene: TRBV18; J gene: TRBJ1-1; clone size: few
CDR3 DNA: TGTGCCAGCAGCTTAGGGGGAGAGAATGAAGCTTTCTTT; CDR3 protein: CASSLGGENEAFF; CDR3 length: 13; D gene: NA; V gene: TRBV13; J gene: TRBJ1-1; clone size: NA
CDR3 DNA: TGTGCCACCAGTGATTCTGCTGGTGGGCCGAGCTCCTACAATGAGCAGTTCTTC; CDR3 protein: CATSDSAGGPSSYNEQFF; CDR3 length: 18; D gene: NA; V gene: TRBV24-1; J gene: TRBJ2-1; clone size: NA
CDR3 DNA: TGTGCCAGCTCACCTTCTCCGGACAGGGGCGTGCACGAGCAGTACTTC; CDR3 protein: CASSPSPDRGVHEQYF; CDR3 length: 16; D gene: TRBD1; V gene: TRBV18; J gene: TRBJ2-7; clone size: few
CDR3 DNA: TGTGCCAGCAGCTCGAGGGGGGGGACCGGGAATGAGCAGTTCTTC; CDR3 protein: CASSSRGGTGNEQFF; CDR3 length: 15; D gene: NA; V gene: TRBV9; J gene: TRBJ2-1; clone size: NA
CDR3 DNA: TGTGCCTGGAGTACCAGGGCGGACACTGAAGCTTTCTTT; CDR3 protein: CAWSTRADTEAFF; CDR3 length: 13; D gene: NA; V gene: TRBV30; J gene: TRBJ1-1; clone size: few
CDR3 DNA: TGCGCCAGCAGCTTGGACAGGGATGGCTACACCTTC; CDR3 protein: CASSLDRDGYTF; CDR3 length: 12; D gene: NA; V gene: TRBV5-1; J gene: TRBJ1-2; clone size: few
CDR3 DNA: TGTGCCAGCCAGGGAAAGATGAACACTGAAGCTTTCTTT; CDR3 protein: CASQGKMNTEAFF; CDR3 length: 13; D gene: NA; V gene: TRBV6-1; J gene: TRBJ1-1; clone size: NA
CDR3 DNA: TGCGCCAGCAGCTTTGGGAGGGACAGGGTCACAGATACGCAGTATTTT; CDR3 protein: CASSFGRDRVTDTQYF; CDR3 length: 16; D gene: TRBD1; V gene: TRBV5-1; J gene: TRBJ2-3; clone size: NA
CDR3 DNA: TGTGCCAGCACCAGGGGCAGGGCTAATCAGCCCCAGCATTTT; CDR3 protein: CASTRGRANQPQHF; CDR3 length: 14; D gene: NA; V gene: TRBV6-6; J gene: TRBJ1-5; clone size: NA
CDR3 DNA: TGCGCCAGCAGCTTGGCCCAGGGCGACGAGCAGTACTTC; CDR3 protein: CASSLAQGDEQYF; CDR3 length: 13; D gene: NA; V gene: TRBV5-1; J gene: TRBJ2-7; clone size: NA
CDR3 DNA: TGCGCCAGCAGCTGGCCCGGGGAAGGCTACACCTTC; CDR3 protein: CASSWPGEGYTF; CDR3 length: 12; D gene: NA; V gene: TRBV5-1; J gene: TRBJ1-2; clone size: NA
CDR3 DNA: TGTGCCAGCAGCTTGAGGACAGGGTCGGTCCTTAGGAGTACCGGGGAGCTGTTTTTT; CDR3 protein: CASSLRTGSVLRSTGELFF; CDR3 length: 19; D gene: TRBD1; V gene: TRBV7-2; J gene: TRBJ2-2; clone size: NA